One and the same sample provided the 5 T cell receptor beta chains below, sequenced in a study of T cells and copy number aberrations in small-cell lung cancer. The table came from immunoSEQ multiplex PCR; TCRdb's copy has only in-frame clones and leaves some out. In the table there are about 9,600 clones, roughly 79% of which are singletons. The sample comprised normal tissue next to the tumor. These TCRs come from a man aged 60 to 75 with small cell lung cancer.

By share of the sample, this clone is medium-sized. The chain uses TRBV10-3 and TRBJ2-7; tentative D call: TRBD1 (6 bases). Germline assignment: CDR1 ENHRY and CDR2 SYGVKD. The CDR3 runs 15 residues. Between the trimmed V and J ends, which lost 1 base and 0 bases, there was a span of 10 bases. CDR3 bases: TGTGCCATCAGTGAGTGGGGGCGTAGCTCCTACGAGCAGTACTTC. This encodes CAISEWGRSSYEQYF.

This clone was recorded only once. The chain couples TRBV6-1 to TRBJ2-7; tentatively, D is TRBD1 or TRBD2 (5 bases each). The germline V and J ends were trimmed by 6 bases and 1 base, with 16 bases remaining between them. The CDR3 consists of 15 residues. Per the germline V gene, CDR1 is MNHNS and CDR2 is SASEGT. In nucleotides, the CDR3 is TGTGCCAGCAGGGGAGACGAGGGGATGTCCTACGAGCAGTACTTC. Protein sequence: CASRGDEGMSYEQYF.

The gene calls are TRBV10-3 and TRBJ2-1, with 10 bases lining up with TRBD1. With V trimmed by 4 bases and J by 6 bases, 6 bases remained unmatched. Germline assignment: CDR1 ENHRY and CDR2 SYGVKD. The CDR3 spans 15 residues. The CDR3 reads CAISARGQGGNEQFF. The CDR3 bases are TGTGCCATCAGTGCGAGAGGACAGGGGGGCAATGAGCAGTTCTTC.

This clone has more than one count but fewer than ten. The chain is built from TRBV7-2 and TRBJ2-7; D gene unclear. Germline loops: CDR1 SGHTA, CDR2 FQGNSA. The CDR3 runs to 14 residues. V lost 3 bases, J lost 5 bases, and 14 bases lay in between. In DNA, the CDR3 is TGTGCCAGCAGCTTTGACCCCAGTCGGAACGAGCAGTACTTC. This translates into CASSFDPSRNEQYF. Looking up the rest from reference TRBV7-2 and TRBJ2-7 gives the full variable domain: GAGVSQSPSNKVTEKGKDVELRCDPISGHTALYWYRQSLGQGLEFLIYFQGNSAPDKSGLPSDRFSAERTGGSVSTLTIQRTQQEDSAVYLCASSFDPSRNEQYFGPGTRLTVT.

The chain is built from TRBV11-3 and TRBJ2-1, with 7 positions matching TRBD1. The V gene's germline CDR1 is SGHNT and CDR2 YENEEA. This CDR3 has 15 residues. Trimming took 4 bases from V and 5 from J; bases not matched to a gene: 8. CDR3 sequence reads: CASSWTTTGDNEQFF. The CDR3 DNA reads TGTGCCAGCAGCTGGACGACAACAGGGGACAATGAGCAGTTCTTC. Based on the CDR3 plus reference TRBV11-3 and TRBJ2-1, the full variable domain is EAGVVQSPRYKIIEKKQPVAFWCNPISGHNTLYWYLQNLGQGPELLIRYENEEAVDDSQLPKDRFSAERLKGVDSTLKIQPAELGDSAVYLCASSWTTTGDNEQFFGPGTRLTVL.